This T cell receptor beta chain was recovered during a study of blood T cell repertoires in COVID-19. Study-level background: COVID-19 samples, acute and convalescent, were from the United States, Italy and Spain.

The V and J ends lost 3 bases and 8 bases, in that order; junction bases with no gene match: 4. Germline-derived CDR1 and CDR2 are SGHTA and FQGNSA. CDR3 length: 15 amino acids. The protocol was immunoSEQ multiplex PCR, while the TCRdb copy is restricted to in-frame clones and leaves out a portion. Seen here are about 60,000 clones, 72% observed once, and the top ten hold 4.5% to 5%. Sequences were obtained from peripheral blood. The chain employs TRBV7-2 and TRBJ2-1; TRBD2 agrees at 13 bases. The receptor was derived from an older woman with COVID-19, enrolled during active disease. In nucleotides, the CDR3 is TGTGCCAGCAGCTTTCGGACTAGCGGGGGCGATGAGCAGTTCTTC. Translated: CASSFRTSGGDEQFF.